The present T cell receptor beta chain was sequenced within a study of post-analysis software for immune sequencing data. At the level of the study: Relapsing-remitting, secondary progressive and progressive-relapsing multiple sclerosis courses were included. Study conclusions and caveats: By F measure, strong co-clustering occurred among samples prepared in the same batch. Significantly lower normalized Chao1 diversity was found in patients with multiple sclerosis relative to controls. There were roughly 5 TRBV segments more frequent in patients than controls, and TRBV5-6, TRBV5-1 and TRBV20-1 were among them.

Sequencing libraries made from TCR beta cDNA carried unique molecular identifiers. A population of about 1 to 11 million T cells gave rise to a few hundred thousand cDNA molecules. TCRdb re-called the PCR reads through MiXCR, storing one row per CDR3 protein. Counted here are some 190,000 distinct CDR3 sequences, around 29% occurring once; the ten biggest clones make up around 3.2%. In regard to this clonotype: Its antigen is still unknown.

Germline V gene data show CDR1 as DFQATT and CDR2 as SNEGSKA (reference sequence). Trimming stripped 1 base from V and 4 bases from J, with 14 bases between. The CDR3 contains 15 residues. The receptor was derived from a girl aged 2 to 17 with multiple sclerosis. Specimen: blood. The chain joins TRBV20-1 to TRBJ2-1, with D perhaps given as TRBD1 or TRBD2 (5 bases each). DNA for the CDR3: TGCAGTGCTAGAGTCGGTCAGGGAGCGTACAATGAGCAGTTCTTC. Its translation: CSARVGQGAYNEQFF.